This T cell receptor beta chain was recovered during a study of CD8+CD57+ T cells in acquired aplastic anemia. There are many counts of this clonotype. CDR3 size: 15 residues. V shed 0 bases and J 9 bases; nucleotides not matched to a gene: 8. The germline CDR1 and CDR2 sequences are LGHNA and YSLEER. The use of genomic DNA as template underpinned the TCR beta VDJ and CDR3 profiling. TCRdb used MiXCR to reprocess the reads, holding one entry per CDR3 protein. The table records over 150,000 distinct CDR3 sequences, approximately 40% of them present only once. This chain uses TRBV4-3 with TRBJ1-5; 7 bases agree with TRBD1. The clonotype was recovered from a human donor in good health. The sequenced sample was sorted CD4+, CD8+, or CD8+CD57+ T cells (not recorded which) from PBMCs. CDR3 nucleotide sequence: TGCGCCAGCAGCCAAGATCAGGCAGGGGGATGGCCCCAGCATTTT. Translated: CASSQDQAGGWPQHF.